This T cell receptor (beta chain) is from a study of CD8+CD57+ T cells in acquired aplastic anemia (dated by TCRdb to the late 2010s). Describing the broader study: A mean of 3.2 ug of DNA, ranging from about 0.17 to 30 ug, was extracted from sorted CD4+ and CD8+ cells. A CD8+CD57+ expansion meant a frequency higher than the mean frequency seen in healthy subjects. Broader findings and caveats from the paper: Around 27 CD8+ CDR3 sequences were found in both patients and controls but appeared to be highly expressed in patients and within the immunodominant clones of the patients. No significant difference in CD8+ Simpson's diversity was found between patients and healthy controls (P=0.060).

Turning to this clonotype: It lacks a known antigen. This may be a read error, as it is one base from a much larger clone. Lacking the conserved final phenylalanine or tryptophan, this CDR3 likely reflects a read error.

V ends up 10 bases short and J 6 bases short, with an unmatched junction base count of 5. The CDR3 is 11 amino acids in total, end residues counted. Only CDR3 DNA remains: 33 bases, in frame from the first base. Genomic DNA was used as template for profiling of TCR beta VDJ combinations and CDR3 sequences. An Illumina HiSeq 2000 was the platform used for TCR repertoire sequencing. From the authors' description of their analysis: Repertoires were assessed using TRBV/TRBJ rearrangement plots, CDR3 size and DJ length profiles, and Simpson's diversity index. The immunodominant clone was defined as the most abundant DNA sequence in deep sequencing data. CDR3 amino acid sequences were checked for sharing between subjects and were compared against published repertoires and the VDJdb database. The raw public data were reprocessed by TCRdb itself: fastp quality trimming at Q25, MiXCR clonotype calling, in-frame beta chains only. A single entry per CDR3 protein holds the most common genes and DNA from its merged rows. The V and J calls and clone size are TCRdb's, not the authors'. Within this sample are hundreds of thousands of distinct CDR3 sequences, with around half of them counted one time only. The biggest ten clones account for under 9% of the sample.

Patients chosen for sequencing had shown expansion of CD8+CD57+ cells by flow cytometry. Every patient had severe acquired aplastic anemia, diagnosed using the International Study of Aplastic Anemia and Agranulocytosis and Camitta criteria. No therapy had been received by the patients at the time of blood sampling. In the study, sorted CD4+ and CD8+ blood T cells from patients with severe aplastic anemia and from healthy subjects underwent deep sequencing of TCR repertoires. Patients were enrolled under clinicaltrials.gov protocols 00001620, 01623167, 00001397, 00071045, 00081523 and 00961064 in the USA. Ficoll-Paque density gradient centrifugation was used to isolate peripheral blood mononuclear cells. Before DNA was extracted, CD4+ and CD8+ T cells were sorted using either FACS or magnetic beads.

Sample: sorted CD4+, CD8+, or CD8+CD57+ T cells (not recorded which) from PBMCs. The sequence joins TRBV12-3 or TRBV12-4 to TRBJ1-1; TRBD1 agrees with 7 junctional bases. This TCR was sampled from a human donor with aplastic anemia. The DNA sequence reads TGTGCCACGACTAGGGGGCCTGAAGCTTTCATT. Translated, this gives CATTRGPEAFI.